This TCR beta chain was profiled in a study of memory CD8 T cells in hepatitis C reinfection. Study background: After reinfection, a couple of primary-infection resolvers became chronically infected. A positive HCV RNA test after two negatives ≥60 days apart defined reinfection. Samples before reinfection came 55 to 20 weeks prior to detection.

Assay: immunoSEQ multiplex PCR; the TCRdb copy retains only in-frame clones and omits some. The sample shows 40,000 to 60,000 clones, over 85% of them seen only once. Time point meaning: pre-reinfection, 55 to 20 weeks before reinfection detection. The sorted cells went straight to TCR sequencing with no prior in vitro expansion. Specimen: naive CD8+ T cells sorted from blood. The receptor was derived from a man younger than 30 with hepatitis C virus infection.

DNA of the CDR3: TGTGCCAGCAGCTTTGGGCAGGGCACTGAAGCTTTCTTT. As protein: CASSFGQGTEAFF. V usage is TRBV5-6 and J usage is TRBJ1-1, with a weak D call TRBD1 (5 bases). Trimming shortened V by 2 bases and J by 4 bases, and 9 bases separated the two germline ends. CDR3 length: 13 amino acids. Germline V gene sequence: CDR1 SGHDT, CDR2 YYEEEE.